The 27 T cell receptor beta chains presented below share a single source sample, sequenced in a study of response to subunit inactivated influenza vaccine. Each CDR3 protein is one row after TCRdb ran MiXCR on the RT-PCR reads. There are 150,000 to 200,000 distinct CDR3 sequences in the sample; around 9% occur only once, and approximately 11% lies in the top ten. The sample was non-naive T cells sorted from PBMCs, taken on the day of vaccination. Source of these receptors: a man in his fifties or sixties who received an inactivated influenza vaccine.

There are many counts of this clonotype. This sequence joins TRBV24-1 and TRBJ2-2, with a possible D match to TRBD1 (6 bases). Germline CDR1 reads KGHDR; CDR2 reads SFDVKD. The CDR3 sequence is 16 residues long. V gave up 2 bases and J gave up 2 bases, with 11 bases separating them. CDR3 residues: CATSDSSRGNTGELFF. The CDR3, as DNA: TGTGCCACCAGTGATTCGAGCAGGGGAAACACCGGGGAGCTGTTTTTT.

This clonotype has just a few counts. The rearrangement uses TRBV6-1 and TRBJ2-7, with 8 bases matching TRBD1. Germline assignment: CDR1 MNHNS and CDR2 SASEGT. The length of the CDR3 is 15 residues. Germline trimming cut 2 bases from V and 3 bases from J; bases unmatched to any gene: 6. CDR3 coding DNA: TGTGCCAGCAGTGAATTCGGACAGGGAATCTACGAGCAGTACTTC. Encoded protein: CASSEFGQGIYEQYF.

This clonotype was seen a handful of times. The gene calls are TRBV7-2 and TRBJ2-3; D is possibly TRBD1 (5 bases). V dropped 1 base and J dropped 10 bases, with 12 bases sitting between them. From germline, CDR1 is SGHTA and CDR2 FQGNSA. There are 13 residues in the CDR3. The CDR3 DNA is TGTGCCAGCAGCTTAGGGGGCTCCCCGGCGCAGTATTTT. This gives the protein CASSLGGSPAQYF.

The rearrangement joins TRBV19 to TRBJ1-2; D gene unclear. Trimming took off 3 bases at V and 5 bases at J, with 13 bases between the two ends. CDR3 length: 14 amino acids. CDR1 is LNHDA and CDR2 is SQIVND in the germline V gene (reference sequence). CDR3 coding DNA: TGTGCCAGTAGTATCCATACGGGGATTTATGGCTACACCTTC. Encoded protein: CASSIHTGIYGYTF. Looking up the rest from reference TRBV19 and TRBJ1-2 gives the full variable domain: DGGITQSPKYLFRKEGQNVTLSCEQNLNHDAMYWYRQDPGQGLRLIYYSQIVNDFQKGDIAEGYSVSREKKESFPLTVTSAQKNPTAFYLCASSIHTGIYGYTFGSGTRLTVV.

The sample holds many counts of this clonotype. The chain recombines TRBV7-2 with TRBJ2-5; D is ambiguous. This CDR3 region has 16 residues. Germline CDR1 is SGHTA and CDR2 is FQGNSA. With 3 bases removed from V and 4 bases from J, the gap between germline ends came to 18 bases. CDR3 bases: TGTGCCAGCAGCTTGGCCTCGCGTTTAGGTGGAGAGACCCAGTACTTC. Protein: CASSLASRLGGETQYF.

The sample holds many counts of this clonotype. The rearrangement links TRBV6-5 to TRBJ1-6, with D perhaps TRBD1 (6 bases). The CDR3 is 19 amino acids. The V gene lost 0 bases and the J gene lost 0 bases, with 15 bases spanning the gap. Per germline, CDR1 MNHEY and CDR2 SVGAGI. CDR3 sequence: CASSYSLRGASSYNSPLHF. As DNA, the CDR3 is TGTGCCAGCAGTTACTCTTTACGGGGGGCCAGCTCCTATAATTCACCCCTCCACTTT.

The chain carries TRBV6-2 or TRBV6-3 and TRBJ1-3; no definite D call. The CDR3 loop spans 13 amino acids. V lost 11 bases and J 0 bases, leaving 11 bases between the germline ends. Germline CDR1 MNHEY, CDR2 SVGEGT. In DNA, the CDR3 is TGTGCCGACGGATGGAGCTCTGGAAACACCATATATTTT. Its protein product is CADGWSSGNTIYF.

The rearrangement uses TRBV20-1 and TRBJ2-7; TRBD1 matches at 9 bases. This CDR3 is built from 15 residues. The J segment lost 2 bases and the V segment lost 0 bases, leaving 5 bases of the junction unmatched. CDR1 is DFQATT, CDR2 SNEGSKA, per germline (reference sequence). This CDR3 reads CSARDQGQGPYEQYF. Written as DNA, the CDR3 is TGCAGTGCTAGAGATCAGGGACAGGGCCCCTACGAGCAGTACTTC.

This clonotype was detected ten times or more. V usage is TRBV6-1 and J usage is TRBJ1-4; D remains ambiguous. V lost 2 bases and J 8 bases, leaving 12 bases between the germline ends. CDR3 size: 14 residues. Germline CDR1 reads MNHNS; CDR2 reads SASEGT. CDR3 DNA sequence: TGTGCCAGCAGTGAAACTGGGATAGGGGAAAAACTGTTTTTT. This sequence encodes CASSETGIGEKLFF.

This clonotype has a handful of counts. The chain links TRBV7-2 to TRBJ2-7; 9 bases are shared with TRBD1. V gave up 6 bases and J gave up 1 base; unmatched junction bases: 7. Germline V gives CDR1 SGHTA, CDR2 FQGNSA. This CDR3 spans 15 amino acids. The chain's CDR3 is CASRATGGSSYEQYF. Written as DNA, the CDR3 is TGTGCCAGCAGGGCGACAGGGGGTTCGTCCTACGAGCAGTACTTC.

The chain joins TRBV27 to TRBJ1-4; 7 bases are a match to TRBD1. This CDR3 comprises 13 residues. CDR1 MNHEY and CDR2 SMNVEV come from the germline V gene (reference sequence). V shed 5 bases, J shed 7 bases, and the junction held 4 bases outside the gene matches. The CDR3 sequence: CASSRGGGEKLFF. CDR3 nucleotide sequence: TGTGCCAGCAGTAGAGGGGGCGGTGAAAAACTGTTTTTT.

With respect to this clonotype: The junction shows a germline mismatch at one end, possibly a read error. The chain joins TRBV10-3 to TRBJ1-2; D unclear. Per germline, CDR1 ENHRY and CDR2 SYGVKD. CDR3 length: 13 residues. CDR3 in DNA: TGTGCCATCAGTTTCGATATCAACTATGACTACACCTTC. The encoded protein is CAISFDINYDYTF.

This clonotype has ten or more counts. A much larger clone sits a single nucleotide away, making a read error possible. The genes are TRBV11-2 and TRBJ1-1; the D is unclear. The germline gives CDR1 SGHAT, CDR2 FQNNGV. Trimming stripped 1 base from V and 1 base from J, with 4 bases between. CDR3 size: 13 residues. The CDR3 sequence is CASSLGENTEAFF. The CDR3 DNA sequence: TGTGCCAGCAGCTTAGGGGAGAACACTGAAGCTTTCTTT.

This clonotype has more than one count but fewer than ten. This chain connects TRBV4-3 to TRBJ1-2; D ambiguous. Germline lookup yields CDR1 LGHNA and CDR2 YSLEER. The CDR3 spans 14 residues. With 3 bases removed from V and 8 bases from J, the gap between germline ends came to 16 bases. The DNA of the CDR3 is TGCGCCAGCAGCCACCCCGGAGGGCGGACGGGCTACACCTTC. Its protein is CASSHPGGRTGYTF.

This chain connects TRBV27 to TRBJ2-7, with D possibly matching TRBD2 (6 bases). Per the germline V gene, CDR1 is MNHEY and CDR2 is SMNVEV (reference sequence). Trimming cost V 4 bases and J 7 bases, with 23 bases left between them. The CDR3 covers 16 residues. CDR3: CASSSSLAGRRGEQYF. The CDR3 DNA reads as TGTGCCAGCAGTTCCTCCCTCGCGGGACGACGGGGAGAGCAGTACTTC.

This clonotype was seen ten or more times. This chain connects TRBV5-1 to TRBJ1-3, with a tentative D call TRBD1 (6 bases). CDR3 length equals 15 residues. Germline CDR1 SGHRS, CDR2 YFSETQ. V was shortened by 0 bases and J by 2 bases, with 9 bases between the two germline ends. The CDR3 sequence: CASSLGQAAGNTIYF. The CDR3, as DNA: TGCGCCAGCAGCTTGGGACAGGCCGCTGGAAACACCATATATTTT.

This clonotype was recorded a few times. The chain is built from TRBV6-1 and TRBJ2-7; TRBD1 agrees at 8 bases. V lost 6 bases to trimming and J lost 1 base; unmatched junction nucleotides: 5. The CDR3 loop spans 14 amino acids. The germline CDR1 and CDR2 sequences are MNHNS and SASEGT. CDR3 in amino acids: CASRGQGGSYEQYF. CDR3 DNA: TGTGCCAGCAGAGGACAGGGAGGATCCTACGAGCAGTACTTC.

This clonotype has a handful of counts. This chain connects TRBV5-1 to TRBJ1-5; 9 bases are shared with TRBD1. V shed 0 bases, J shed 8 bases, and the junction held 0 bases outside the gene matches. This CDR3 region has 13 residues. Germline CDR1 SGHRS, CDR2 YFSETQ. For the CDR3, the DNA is TGCGCCAGCAGCTTGGGACAGGGGGAGCCCCAGCATTTT. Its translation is CASSLGQGEPQHF.

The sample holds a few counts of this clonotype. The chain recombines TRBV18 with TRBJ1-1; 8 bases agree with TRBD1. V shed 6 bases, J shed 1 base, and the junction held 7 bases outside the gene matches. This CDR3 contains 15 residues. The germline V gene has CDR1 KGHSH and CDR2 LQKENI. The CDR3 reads CASSPQGAANTEAFF. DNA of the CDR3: TGTGCCAGCTCGCCGCAGGGGGCCGCGAACACTGAAGCTTTCTTT.

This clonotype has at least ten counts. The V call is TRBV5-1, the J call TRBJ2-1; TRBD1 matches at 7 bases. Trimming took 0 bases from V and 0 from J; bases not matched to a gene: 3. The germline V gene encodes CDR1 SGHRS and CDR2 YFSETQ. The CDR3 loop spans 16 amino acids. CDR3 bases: TGCGCCAGCAGCTTGGGAGGGGGCGCCTCCTACAATGAGCAGTTCTTC. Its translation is CASSLGGGASYNEQFF.

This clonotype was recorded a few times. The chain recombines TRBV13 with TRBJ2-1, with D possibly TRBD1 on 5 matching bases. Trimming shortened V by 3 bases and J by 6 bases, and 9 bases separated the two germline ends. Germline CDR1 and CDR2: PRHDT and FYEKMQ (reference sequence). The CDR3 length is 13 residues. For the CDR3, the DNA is TGTGCCAGCAGCTTTAGGGGCTTCAATGAGCAGTTCTTC. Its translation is CASSFRGFNEQFF.

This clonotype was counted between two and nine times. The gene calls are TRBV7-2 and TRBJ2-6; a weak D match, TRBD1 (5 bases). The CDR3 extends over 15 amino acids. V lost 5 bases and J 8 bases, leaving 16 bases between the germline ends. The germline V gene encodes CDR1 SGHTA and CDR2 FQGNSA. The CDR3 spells CASSPGHQETNVLTF. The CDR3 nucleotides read TGTGCCAGCAGCCCAGGACACCAGGAGACCAACGTCCTGACTTTC.

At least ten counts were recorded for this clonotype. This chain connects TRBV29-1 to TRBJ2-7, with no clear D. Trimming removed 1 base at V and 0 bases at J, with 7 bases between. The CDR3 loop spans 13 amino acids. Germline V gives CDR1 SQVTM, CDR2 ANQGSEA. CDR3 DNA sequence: TGCAGCGTTGAAGGGCTAGGCTCCTACGAGCAGTACTTC. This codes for CSVEGLGSYEQYF.

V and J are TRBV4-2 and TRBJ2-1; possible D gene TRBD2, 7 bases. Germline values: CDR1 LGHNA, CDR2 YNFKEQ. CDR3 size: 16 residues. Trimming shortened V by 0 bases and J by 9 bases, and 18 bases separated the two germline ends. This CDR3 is CASSQDSFGGAIEQFF. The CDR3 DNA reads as TGTGCCAGCAGCCAAGATAGTTTTGGGGGGGCGATTGAGCAGTTCTTC.

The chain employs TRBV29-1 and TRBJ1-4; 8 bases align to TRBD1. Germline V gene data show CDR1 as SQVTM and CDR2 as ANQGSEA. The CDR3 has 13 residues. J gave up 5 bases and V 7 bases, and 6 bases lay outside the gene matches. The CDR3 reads CSANRGWNEKLFF. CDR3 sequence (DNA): TGCAGCGCGAACAGGGGGTGGAATGAAAAACTGTTTTTT.

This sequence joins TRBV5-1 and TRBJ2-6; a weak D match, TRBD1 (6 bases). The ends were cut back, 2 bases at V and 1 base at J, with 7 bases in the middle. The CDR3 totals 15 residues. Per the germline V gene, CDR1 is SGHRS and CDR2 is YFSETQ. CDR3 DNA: TGCGCCAGCAGCTTACAGGGTTCTGGGGCCAACGTCCTGACTTTC. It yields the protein CASSLQGSGANVLTF.

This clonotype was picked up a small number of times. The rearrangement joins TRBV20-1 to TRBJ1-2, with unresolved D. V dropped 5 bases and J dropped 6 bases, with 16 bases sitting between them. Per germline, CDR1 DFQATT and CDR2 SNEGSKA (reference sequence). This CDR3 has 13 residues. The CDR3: CSAAVGAADGYTF. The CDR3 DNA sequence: TGCAGTGCTGCGGTGGGTGCTGCGGATGGCTACACCTTC.